The clone carrying this T cell receptor (beta chain) was recorded at least ten times. Through Arm-PCR of CDR3 regions and iRepertoire HTBI primers, TCR beta libraries were built. TCRdb re-called the multiplex PCR reads through MiXCR, storing one row per CDR3 protein. The sample yields 250,000 to 300,000 distinct CDR3 sequences, approximately 20% seen once. The CDR3 spans 14 residues. Germline V gene data show CDR1 as SGHTA and CDR2 as FQGNSA. Trimming left V 5 bases short and J 4 bases short, with 15 bases between. The time point here: persistent/refractory GD, antithyroid drugs over 5 years with positive TRAb. RNA isolated from PBMCs was used to make the TCR library. American Thyroid Association guidelines defined how Graves' disease was diagnosed. The data were taken from a study of regulatory T cells in long-lasting Graves disease.

The chain couples TRBV7-2 to TRBJ2-7; D is undetermined. The origin of this receptor is a female donor with Graves disease. The source material was peripheral blood mononuclear cells (PBMCs), sampled when the disease was refractory, from a patient treated with antithyroid drugs. The CDR3 spells CASSPRPVVYEQYF. The CDR3 DNA reads TGTGCCAGCAGCCCGAGACCCGTGGTTTACGAGCAGTACTTC.